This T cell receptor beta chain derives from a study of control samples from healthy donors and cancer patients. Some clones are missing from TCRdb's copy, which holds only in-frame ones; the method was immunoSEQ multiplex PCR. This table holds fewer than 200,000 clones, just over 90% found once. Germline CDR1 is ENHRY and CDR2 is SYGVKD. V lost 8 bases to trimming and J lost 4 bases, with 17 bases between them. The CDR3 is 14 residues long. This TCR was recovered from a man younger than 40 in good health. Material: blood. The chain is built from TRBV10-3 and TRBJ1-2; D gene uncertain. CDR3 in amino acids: CAIGGSGILYGYTF. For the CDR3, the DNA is TGTGCCATCGGTGGTTCGGGGATCCTCTATGGCTACACCTTC.